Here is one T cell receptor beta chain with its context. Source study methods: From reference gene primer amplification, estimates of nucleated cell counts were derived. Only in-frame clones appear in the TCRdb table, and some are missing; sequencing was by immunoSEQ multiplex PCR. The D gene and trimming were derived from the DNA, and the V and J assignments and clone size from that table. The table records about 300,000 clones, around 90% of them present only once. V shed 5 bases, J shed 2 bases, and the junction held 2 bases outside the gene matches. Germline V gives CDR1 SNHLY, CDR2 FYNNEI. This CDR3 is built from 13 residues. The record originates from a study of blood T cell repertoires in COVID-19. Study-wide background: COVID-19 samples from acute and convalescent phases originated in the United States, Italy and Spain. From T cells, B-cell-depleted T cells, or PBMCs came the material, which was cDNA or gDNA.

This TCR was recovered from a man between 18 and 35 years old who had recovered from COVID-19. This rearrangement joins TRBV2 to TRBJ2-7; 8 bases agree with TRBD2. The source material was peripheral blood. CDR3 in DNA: TGTGCCAGCAGTAGCGGGAGAACCTACGAGCAGTACTTC. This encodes CASSSGRTYEQYF.